This T cell receptor beta chain was retrieved from a study of T cells in localized non-small cell lung cancer. Study conclusions and caveats: Longer overall survival was associated with a higher density of T cells in the blood. There was higher T cell clonality in uninvolved adjacent lung than in tumor, and it was highest there.

Produced via immunoSEQ multiplex PCR; TCRdb's table is partial and in-frame only. The sample carries roughly 1,100 clones, under 35% recorded once. As regards this clone: The antigen remains unidentified.

Germline loops: CDR1 SQVTM, CDR2 ANQGSEA. The trim removed 5 bases at V and 5 bases at J, leaving 9 bases unmatched. CDR3 length: 15 amino acids. Atypia-free lung next to the tumor was sampled at least 2 cm from its margin. Sequenced material: normal lung tissue next to the tumor, taken before any cancer treatment. This TCR was sampled from a male donor older than 55 with stage II lung adenocarcinoma. The V and J genes are TRBV29-1 and TRBJ2-2; TRBD2 aligns across 9 bases. In nucleotides, the CDR3 is TGCAGCGTTCTTAGCGGGAGAGGGAATACCGGGGAGCTGTTTTTT. It codes for CSVLSGRGNTGELFF.